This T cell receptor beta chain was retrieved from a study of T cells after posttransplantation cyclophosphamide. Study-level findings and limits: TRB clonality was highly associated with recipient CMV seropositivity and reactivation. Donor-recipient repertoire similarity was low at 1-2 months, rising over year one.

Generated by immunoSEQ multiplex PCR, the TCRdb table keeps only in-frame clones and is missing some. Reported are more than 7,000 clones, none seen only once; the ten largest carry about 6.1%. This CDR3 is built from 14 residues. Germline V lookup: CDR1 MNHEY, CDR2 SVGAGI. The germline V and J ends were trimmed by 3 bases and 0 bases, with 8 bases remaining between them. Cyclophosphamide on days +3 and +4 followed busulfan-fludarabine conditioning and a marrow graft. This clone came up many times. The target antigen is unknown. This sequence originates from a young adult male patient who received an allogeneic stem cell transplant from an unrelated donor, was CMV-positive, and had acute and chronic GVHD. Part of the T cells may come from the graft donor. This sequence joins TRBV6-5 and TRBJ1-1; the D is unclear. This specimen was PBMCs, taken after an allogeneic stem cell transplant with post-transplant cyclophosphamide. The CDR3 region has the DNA TGTGCCAGCAGTTATGGGCAGATGAACACTGAAGCTTTCTTT. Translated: CASSYGQMNTEAFF.